A single sample is the source of the 15 T cell receptor beta chains below, sequenced in a study of early T cells in non-severe SARS-CoV-2 infection. MiXCR was run by TCRdb on the 5' RACE reads, yielding one entry per CDR3 protein. Of roughly 63,000 distinct CDR3 sequences listed, around 13% are singletons. The sample comprised whole blood. The receptors were gathered from an adult who was a healthcare worker with PCR-confirmed SARS-CoV-2 infection or an uninfected control (not recorded which).

This clonotype is deemed medium-sized (0.01 to 0.1%). This sequence joins TRBV29-1 and TRBJ2-1, with D uncertain. The CDR3 spans 14 residues. The ends were cut back, 3 bases at V and 5 bases at J, with 14 bases in the middle. The V gene's germline CDR1 is SQVTM and CDR2 ANQGSEA. The CDR3 loop is CSVDGHRDNNEQFF. The CDR3 DNA reads as TGCAGCGTTGATGGTCACCGAGACAACAATGAGCAGTTCTTC.

CDR3 sequence (DNA): TGCGCCAGCAGTAGCGGGGCCAGTAGCACAGATACGCAGTATTTT. It codes for CASSSGASSTDTQYF. The chain has TRBV5-1 and TRBJ2-3; 8 bases align to TRBD2. Unmatched junction bases numbered 5, after V lost 5 bases and J lost 0 bases. CDR3 length: 15 amino acids. The germline V gene encodes CDR1 SGHRS and CDR2 YFSETQ.

Many counts were recorded for this clonotype. The chain is built from TRBV2 and TRBJ2-4; the match to TRBD2 covers 8 bases. CDR3 length: 19 amino acids. The germline V gene encodes CDR1 SNHLY and CDR2 FYNNEI. Trimming took 8 bases from V and 1 from J; bases not matched to a gene: 19. The CDR3, as DNA: TGTGCCAGCTCCGACCCTCGGGGGGGCATTCCCAGGGCCAAAAACATTCAGTACTTC. This codes for CASSDPRGGIPRAKNIQYF.

In its sample, this clonotype was seen many times. The CDR3 reads CATSDHANVLTF. DNA for the CDR3: TGTGCCACCAGTGATCATGCCAACGTCCTGACTTTC. V usage is TRBV24-1 and J usage is TRBJ2-6; D ambiguous. V lost 3 bases and J lost 7, with 3 bases in between. From germline, CDR1 is KGHDR and CDR2 SFDVKD. This CDR3 is 12 amino acids long.

This clonotype was picked up many times. The rearrangement joins TRBV7-6 to TRBJ2-5, with TRBD2 matching 7 bases. The trim removed 6 bases at V and 5 bases at J, leaving 9 bases unmatched. The CDR3 extends over 14 amino acids. Germline V lookup: CDR1 SGHVS, CDR2 FNYEAQ. The CDR3 protein is CASSPSGDGETQYF. As DNA, the CDR3 is TGTGCCAGCAGTCCAAGCGGGGATGGGGAGACCCAGTACTTC.

At least ten counts were recorded for this clonotype. The chain carries TRBV6-2 or TRBV6-3 and TRBJ2-1; 9 bases agree with TRBD1. Germline V CDR1 and CDR2: MNHEY, SVGEGT. This CDR3 spans 15 amino acids. Trimming at V came to 5 bases and at J to 3 bases, leaving 5 bases not matched to a gene. The DNA of the CDR3 is TGTGCCAGCAGTCCCGGGACAGGGTTCTACAATGAGCAGTTCTTC. The encoded protein is CASSPGTGFYNEQFF.

This clonotype was counted at least ten times. The V gene is TRBV20-1, the J gene TRBJ2-1, with TRBD1 matching 9 bases. The CDR3 is 14 residues long. Germline CDR1 and CDR2: DFQATT and SNEGSKA (reference sequence). V lost 5 bases and J lost 1; bases outside the gene matches: 3. The CDR3 DNA is TGCAGTGCTGGACAGGGGTGGTCCTACAATGAGCAGTTCTTC. Encoded protein: CSAGQGWSYNEQFF.

This clonotype has a count of ten or more. The chain employs TRBV10-2 and TRBJ1-6, with D unresolved. Germline CDR1 and CDR2: WSHSY and SAAADI. This CDR3 has 13 residues. V was cut by 4 bases and J by 13 bases, with 14 bases left in between. CDR3 loop: CASSVPGRFPLHF. In DNA, the CDR3 is TGCGCCAGCAGTGTCCCCGGACGTTTTCCCCTCCACTTT.

This chain joins TRBV13 and TRBJ1-2; D perhaps matches TRBD1 (6 bases). Germline V gives CDR1 PRHDT, CDR2 FYEKMQ (reference sequence). The V end was cut by 5 bases, the J end by 7 bases, with 17 bases between. This CDR3 comprises 14 residues. The DNA for the CDR3 is TGTGCCAGCAGCCACCGGACAGCCCTTTCTGGCTACACCTTC. The encoded protein is CASSHRTALSGYTF.

The J gene is TRBJ2-6, the V gene TRBV5-6; D could derive from TRBD1 or TRBD2 (5 bases each). CDR3 length: 17 amino acids. V gave up 3 bases and J gave up 4 bases, with 17 bases separating them. Germline values: CDR1 SGHDT, CDR2 YYEEEE. The CDR3 region is CASSSGTWAFGANVLTF. DNA of the CDR3: TGTGCCAGCAGCTCCGGGACCTGGGCGTTCGGGGCCAACGTCCTGACTTTC.

This clonotype was observed a handful of times. The chain links TRBV5-5 to TRBJ2-7, with 10 nucleotides matching TRBD1. CDR1 and CDR2 from the germline V gene are SGHKS and YYEKEE (reference sequence). The CDR3 spans 15 residues. V shed 0 bases, J shed 3 bases, and the junction held 3 bases outside the gene matches. The CDR3 sequence is CASSLEGTGDYEQYF. The DNA of the CDR3 is TGTGCCAGCAGCTTGGAAGGGACAGGGGACTACGAGCAGTACTTC.

This clonotype was recorded at least ten times. The gene calls are TRBV7-6 and TRBJ1-2, with 8 bases lining up with TRBD1. The CDR3 is 15 amino acids. Germline values: CDR1 SGHVS, CDR2 FNYEAQ. V trimming: 5 bases; J trimming: 3 bases; junction bases outside the gene matches: 8. CDR3 sequence (DNA): TGTGCCAGCAGCGGATACACAGGGGGGGACTATGGCTACACCTTC. Translated: CASSGYTGGDYGYTF.

The chain links TRBV7-9 to TRBJ2-3; 7 nucleotides line up with TRBD2. Germline CDR1 is SEHNR and CDR2 is FQNEAQ (reference sequence). This CDR3 has 13 residues. The trim removed 7 bases at V and 6 bases at J, leaving 7 bases unmatched. CDR3 in DNA: TGTGCCAGCACCGGAGCGGGGAGGGATACGCAGTATTTT. Protein product: CASTGAGRDTQYF.

Many counts were recorded for this clonotype. The gene calls are TRBV20-1 and TRBJ2-7, with D possibly being TRBD1 (5 bases). Trimming cost V 3 bases and J 7 bases, with 7 bases left between them. Germline loops: CDR1 DFQATT, CDR2 SNEGSKA (reference sequence). The CDR3 runs to 10 residues. CDR3 sequence reads: CSASYREQYF. CDR3 nucleotides: TGCAGTGCTAGTTACAGGGAGCAGTACTTC.

This clonotype was detected only a few times. The chain has TRBV6-5 and TRBJ1-4; D perhaps matches TRBD1 (5 bases). Trimming cost V 0 bases and J 5 bases, with 13 bases left between them. Germline values: CDR1 MNHEY, CDR2 SVGAGI. There are 16 residues in the CDR3. Here the CDR3 DNA reads TGTGCCAGCAGTTACTCGATCGGGGCCACCAATGAAAAACTGTTTTTT. It specifies CASSYSIGATNEKLFF.